This TCR beta chain is from a study of blood T cells in healthy people across ages. Study findings and constraints: Age brought a roughly linear fall in TCR beta diversity measured per million T cells.

Points on this clonotype: The antigen remains unidentified. This likely comes from a read error, as the CDR3 has no conserved phenylalanine or tryptophan at its end.

With 4 bases removed from V and 9 bases from J, the gap between germline ends came to 12 bases. This CDR3 comprises 13 residues. CDR1 KGHDR and CDR2 SFDVKD come from the germline V gene. Using a J-beta primer mix together with a sample-barcoded 5' primer, a second PCR was run for 7 to 11 cycles. In TCRdb, the 5' RACE reads were re-called with MiXCR into one record per CDR3 protein. The table lists 760,000 or so distinct CDR3 sequences, around 25% of them singletons. The same specimen was also included in a second study, on T cells of mothers and their children. As that study records: A second PCR was performed with the M1S primer. This primer added sample barcodes and 2-4 random nucleotides. Compared with unrelated pairs, related mother-child pairs had slightly higher, non-significant overlap.

The sample taken for sequencing was blood. This clonotype was obtained from a boy aged 5-17 years in good health. The chain has TRBV24-1 and TRBJ2-4, with D uncertain. The CDR3, as DNA: TGTGCCACCAGTGAGACAATTTTAGGCATTCAGTACCTC. Encoded protein: CATSETILGIQYL.